This TCR beta chain derives from a study of cytomegalovirus exposure and HLA in healthy donors. Findings of the study overall: Roughly uniform sequencing depth across donors was assumed, possibly incorrectly.

In regard to this clone: Antigen unknown.

In the PCR, 60 Vbeta and 13 Jbeta primers were used. Some clones are missing from TCRdb's copy, which holds only in-frame ones; the method was immunoSEQ multiplex PCR. Of 55,000 to 80,000 clones in the sample, approximately 83% are singletons; the top ten hold about 10%. The CDR3 is 14 amino acids. The J segment lost 3 bases and the V segment lost 3 bases, leaving 4 bases of the junction unmatched. Germline lookup yields CDR1 SEHNR and CDR2 FQNEAQ (reference sequence). The rearrangement joins TRBV7-9 to TRBJ2-7; 8 positions agree with TRBD2. Sequences were obtained from PBMCs. This TCR was sampled from a female donor in good health and CMV-seronegative. CDR3 coding DNA: TGTGCCAGCAGCTTGGCGGGAGGTAACTACGAGCAGTACTTC. Protein product: CASSLAGGNYEQYF.